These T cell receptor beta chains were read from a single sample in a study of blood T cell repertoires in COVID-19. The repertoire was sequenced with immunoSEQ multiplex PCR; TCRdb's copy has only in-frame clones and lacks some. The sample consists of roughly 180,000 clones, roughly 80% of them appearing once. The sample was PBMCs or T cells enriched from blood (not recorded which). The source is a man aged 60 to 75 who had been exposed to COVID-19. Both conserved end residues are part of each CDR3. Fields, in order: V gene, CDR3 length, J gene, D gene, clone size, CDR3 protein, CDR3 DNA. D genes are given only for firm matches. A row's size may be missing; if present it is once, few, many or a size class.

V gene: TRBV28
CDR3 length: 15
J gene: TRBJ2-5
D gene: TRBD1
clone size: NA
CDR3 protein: CASRITGTGQETQYF
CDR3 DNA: TGTGCCAGCAGAATAACCGGGACAGGGCAAGAGACCCAGTACTTC

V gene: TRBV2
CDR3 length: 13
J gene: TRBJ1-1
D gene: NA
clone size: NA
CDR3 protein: CASSRLRDTEAFF
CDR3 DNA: TGTGCCAGCAGCAGACTTCGGGATACTGAAGCTTTCTTT

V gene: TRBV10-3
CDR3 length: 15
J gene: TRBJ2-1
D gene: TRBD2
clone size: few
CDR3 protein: CAITTGAGGRNEQFF
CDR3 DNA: TGTGCCATCACCACTGGGGCGGGAGGTAGGAATGAGCAGTTCTTC

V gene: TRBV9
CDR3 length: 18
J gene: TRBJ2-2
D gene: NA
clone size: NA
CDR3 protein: CASSSSVTRAGAPGELFF
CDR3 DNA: TGTGCCAGCAGCTCCAGCGTCACTCGGGCAGGGGCCCCCGGGGAGCTGTTTTTT

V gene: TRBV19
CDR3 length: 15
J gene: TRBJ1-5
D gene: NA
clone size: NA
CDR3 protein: CASSMGGGGNQPQHF
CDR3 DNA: TGTGCCAGTAGTATGGGGGGTGGGGGCAATCAGCCCCAGCATTTT

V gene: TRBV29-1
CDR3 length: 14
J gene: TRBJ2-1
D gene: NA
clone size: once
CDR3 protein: CSAPWGGAYNEQFF
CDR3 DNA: TGCAGCGCCCCTTGGGGAGGCGCCTACAATGAGCAGTTCTTC

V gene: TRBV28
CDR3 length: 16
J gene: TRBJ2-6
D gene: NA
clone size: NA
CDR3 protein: CATLGRISSGANVLTF
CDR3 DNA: TGTGCCACCTTGGGCAGGATAAGCTCTGGGGCCAACGTCCTGACTTTC

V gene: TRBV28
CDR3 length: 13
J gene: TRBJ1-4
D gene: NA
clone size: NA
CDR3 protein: CASSLAGNEKLFF
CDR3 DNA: TGTGCCAGCAGTTTAGCGGGTAATGAAAAACTGTTTTTT

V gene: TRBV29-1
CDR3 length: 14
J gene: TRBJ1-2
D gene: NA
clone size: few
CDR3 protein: CSILRRLDWSGYTF
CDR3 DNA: TGCAGCATCCTAAGGAGGTTGGATTGGTCGGGCTACACCTTC

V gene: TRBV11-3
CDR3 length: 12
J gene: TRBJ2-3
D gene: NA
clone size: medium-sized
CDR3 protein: CASRGSADTQYF
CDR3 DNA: TGTGCGTCTAGGGGGAGCGCAGATACGCAGTATTTT

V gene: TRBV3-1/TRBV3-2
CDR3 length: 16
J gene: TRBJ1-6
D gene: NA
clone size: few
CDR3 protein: CASSQGGQARNSPLHF
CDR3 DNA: TGTGCCAGCAGCCAAGGGGGACAAGCTCGGAATTCACCCCTCCACTTT

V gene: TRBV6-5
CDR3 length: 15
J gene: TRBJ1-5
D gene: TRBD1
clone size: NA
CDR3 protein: CASRTTGVGNQPQHF
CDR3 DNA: TGTGCCAGCAGGACGACAGGGGTAGGCAATCAGCCCCAGCATTTT

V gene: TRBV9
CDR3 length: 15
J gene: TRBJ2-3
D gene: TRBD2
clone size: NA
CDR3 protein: CASNQAGGSTDTQYF
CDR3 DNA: TGTGCCAGCAACCAAGCGGGGGGGTCAACAGATACGCAGTATTTT

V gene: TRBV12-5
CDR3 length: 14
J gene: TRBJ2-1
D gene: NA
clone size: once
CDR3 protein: CASGSFTGPNEQFF
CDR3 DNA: TGTGCTAGTGGTTCCTTCACAGGGCCCAATGAGCAGTTCTTC

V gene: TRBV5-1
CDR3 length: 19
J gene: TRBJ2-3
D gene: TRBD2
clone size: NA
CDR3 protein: CASSAGLLAGGPGTDTQYF
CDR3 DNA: TGCGCCAGCAGCGCGGGTTTACTAGCGGGAGGGCCTGGCACAGATACGCAGTATTTT

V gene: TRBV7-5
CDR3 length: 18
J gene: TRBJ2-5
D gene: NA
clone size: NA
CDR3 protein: CVRSFHGWVLRERETQYF
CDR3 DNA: TGTGTCAGAAGCTTCCACGGGTGGGTTCTGCGGGAGAGAGAGACCCAGTACTTC

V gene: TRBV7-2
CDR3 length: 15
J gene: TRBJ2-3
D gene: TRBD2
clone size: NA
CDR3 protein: CASRTRLAGGDTQYF
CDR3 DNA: TGTGCCAGCAGGACCCGACTAGCGGGGGGAGATACGCAGTATTTT

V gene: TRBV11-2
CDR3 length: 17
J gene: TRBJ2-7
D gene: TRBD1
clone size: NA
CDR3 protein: CASSSSAAGQGNYEQYF
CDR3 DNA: TGTGCCAGCAGCTCTTCCGCGGCCGGACAGGGGAACTACGAGCAGTACTTC

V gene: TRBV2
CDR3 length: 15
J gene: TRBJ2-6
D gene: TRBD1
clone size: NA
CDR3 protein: CASRDRNSGANVLTF
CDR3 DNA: TGTGCCAGTCGGGACAGAAACTCTGGGGCCAACGTCCTGACTTTC

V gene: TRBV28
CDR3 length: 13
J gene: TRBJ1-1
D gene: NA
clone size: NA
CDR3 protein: CASSESFRAEAFF
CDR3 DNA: TGTGCCAGCAGTGAGAGTTTTCGGGCTGAAGCTTTCTTT

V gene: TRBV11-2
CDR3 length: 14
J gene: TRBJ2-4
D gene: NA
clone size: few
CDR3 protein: CASSLGGSSDIQYF
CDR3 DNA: TGTGCCAGCAGCTTAGGAGGGAGTTCCGACATTCAGTACTTC

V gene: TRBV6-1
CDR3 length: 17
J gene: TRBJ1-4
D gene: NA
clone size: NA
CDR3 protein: CASSELERAGANEKLFF
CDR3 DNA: TGTGCCAGCAGTGAACTGGAGAGGGCCGGGGCTAATGAAAAACTGTTTTTT

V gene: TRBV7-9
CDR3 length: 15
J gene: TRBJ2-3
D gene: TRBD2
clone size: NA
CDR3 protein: CASSTPSGILDTQYF
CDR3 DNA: TGTGCCAGCAGCACACCTAGCGGGATTTTAGATACGCAGTATTTT

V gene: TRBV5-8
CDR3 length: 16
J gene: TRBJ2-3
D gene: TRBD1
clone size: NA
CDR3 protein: CASSYGRGRFTDTQYF
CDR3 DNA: TGTGCCAGCAGTTATGGAAGGGGGCGATTCACAGATACGCAGTATTTT

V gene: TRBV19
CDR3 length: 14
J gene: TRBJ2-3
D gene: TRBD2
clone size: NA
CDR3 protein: CASSPSGRADTQYF
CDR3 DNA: TGTGCCAGTAGCCCCAGCGGGAGGGCAGATACGCAGTATTTT

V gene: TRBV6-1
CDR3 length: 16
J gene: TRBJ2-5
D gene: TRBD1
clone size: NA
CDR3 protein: CASSEGNRGYQETQYF
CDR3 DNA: TGTGCCAGCAGTGAAGGTAACAGGGGGTACCAAGAGACCCAGTACTTC

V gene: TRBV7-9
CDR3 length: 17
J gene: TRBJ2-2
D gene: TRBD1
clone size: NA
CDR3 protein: CASSLGGQGGSAGELFF
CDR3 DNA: TGTGCCAGCAGCTTAGGCGGACAGGGGGGGTCGGCCGGGGAGCTGTTTTTT

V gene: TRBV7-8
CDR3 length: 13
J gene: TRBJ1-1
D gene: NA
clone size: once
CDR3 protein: CASSLLRAGEAFF
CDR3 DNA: TGTGCCAGCAGCTTATTGAGGGCGGGCGAAGCTTTCTTT

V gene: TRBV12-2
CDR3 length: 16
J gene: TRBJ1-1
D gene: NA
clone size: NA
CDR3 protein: CASRLARGRENTEAFF
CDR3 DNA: TGTGCAAGTCGCTTAGCGCGCGGCCGGGAGAACACTGAAGCTTTCTTT

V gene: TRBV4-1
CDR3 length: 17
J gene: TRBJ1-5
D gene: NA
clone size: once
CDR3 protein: CASSQDRGEGGSAPQHF
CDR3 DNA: TGCGCCAGCAGCCAAGATCGCGGGGAGGGCGGGTCGGCGCCCCAGCATTTT

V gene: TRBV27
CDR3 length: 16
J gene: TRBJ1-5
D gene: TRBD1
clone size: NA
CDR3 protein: CASSIKGQGVRQPQHF
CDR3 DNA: TGTGCCAGCAGTATAAAGGGACAGGGGGTTCGCCAGCCCCAGCATTTT

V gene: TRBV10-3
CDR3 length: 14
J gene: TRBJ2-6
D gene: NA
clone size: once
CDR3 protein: CATRGVSGANVLTF
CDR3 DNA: TGTGCCACTAGAGGAGTATCGGGGGCCAACGTCCTGACTTTC

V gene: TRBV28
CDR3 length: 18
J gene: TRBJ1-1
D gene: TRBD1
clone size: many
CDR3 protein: CASSLWPPTGTGDTEAFF
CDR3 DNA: TGTGCCAGCAGTTTATGGCCCCCCACCGGGACAGGGGACACTGAAGCTTTCTTT

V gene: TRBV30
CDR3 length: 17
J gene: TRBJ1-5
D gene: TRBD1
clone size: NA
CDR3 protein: CAWSVGGTAYSNQPQHF
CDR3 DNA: TGTGCCTGGAGTGTAGGGGGCACAGCCTATAGCAATCAGCCCCAGCATTTT

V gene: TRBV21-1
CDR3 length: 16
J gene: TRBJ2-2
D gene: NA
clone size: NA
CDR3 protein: CASSKGRTGTTGELFF
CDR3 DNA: TGTGCCAGCAGCAAGGGGCGGACAGGGACCACCGGGGAGCTGTTTTTT

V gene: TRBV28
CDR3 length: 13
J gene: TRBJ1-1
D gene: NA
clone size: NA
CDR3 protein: CASSPETGTISFF
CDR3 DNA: TGTGCCAGCAGCCCCGAGACCGGGACTATATCTTTCTTT

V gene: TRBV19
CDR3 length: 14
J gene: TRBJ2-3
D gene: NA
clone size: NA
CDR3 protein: CASSTTRVTDTQYF
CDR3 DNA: TGTGCCAGTAGTACGACTAGGGTCACAGATACGCAGTATTTT

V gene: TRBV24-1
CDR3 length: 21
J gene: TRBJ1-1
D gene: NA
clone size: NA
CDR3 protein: CATSDEIPPLGLARMNTEAFF
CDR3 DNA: TGTGCCACCAGTGATGAAATACCTCCTTTAGGACTGGCTCGGATGAACACTGAAGCTTTCTTT

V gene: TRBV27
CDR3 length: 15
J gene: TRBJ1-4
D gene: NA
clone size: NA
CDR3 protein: CASSLSRGSNEKLFF
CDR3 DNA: TGTGCCAGCAGTTTAAGTAGGGGATCTAATGAAAAACTGTTTTTT

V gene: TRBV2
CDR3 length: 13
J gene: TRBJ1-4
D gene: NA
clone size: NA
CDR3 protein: CASSLQVNEKLFF
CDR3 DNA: TGTGCCAGCAGTTTACAGGTTAATGAAAAACTGTTTTTT

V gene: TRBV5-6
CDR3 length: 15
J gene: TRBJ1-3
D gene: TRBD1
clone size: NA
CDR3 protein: CASSYSGGSGNTIYF
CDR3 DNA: TGTGCCAGCAGCTATTCAGGGGGCTCTGGAAACACCATATATTTT

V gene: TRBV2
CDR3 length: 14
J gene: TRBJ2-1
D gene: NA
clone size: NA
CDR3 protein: CASSERQADVARFF
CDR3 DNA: TGTGCCAGCAGTGAACGCCAGGCTGACGTCGCCAGGTTCTTC

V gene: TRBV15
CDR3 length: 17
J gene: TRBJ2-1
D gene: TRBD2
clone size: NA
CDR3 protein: CATSSELLAGGPHEQFF
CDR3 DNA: TGTGCCACCAGCAGCGAATTACTAGCGGGAGGGCCTCATGAGCAGTTCTTC

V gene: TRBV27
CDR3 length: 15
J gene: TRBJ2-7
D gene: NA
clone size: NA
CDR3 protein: CASSLDQGTGYEQYF
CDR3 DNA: TGTGCCAGCAGTTTAGATCAGGGAACCGGGTACGAGCAGTACTTC

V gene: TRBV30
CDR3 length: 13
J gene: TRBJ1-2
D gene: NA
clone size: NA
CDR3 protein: CAWSVSLTHGYTF
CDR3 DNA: TGTGCCTGGAGTGTCTCTCTGACTCATGGCTACACCTTC